The rows below give T cell receptor beta chains drawn from one sample of a study of Tregs in tolerant kidney transplant recipients. The method was immunoSEQ multiplex PCR; TCRdb's version includes in-frame clones alone and lacks a portion of them. This table has roughly 10,000 clones, under 95% appearing once. Antigen specificity for these receptors is unknown. Sample: Tregs from blood cultured with allogeneic cells, taken before the transplant. The receptors shown here come from a human patient who received a combined kidney and bone marrow transplant. Both conserved end residues are part of each CDR3. Each record gives: CDR3 protein, CDR3 DNA, clone size, J gene, D gene, V gene. The D gene is left open where the match is weak. Some rows have no size entry. The others give once, few or many, or a class for an expanded clone.

CDR3: CASSQVGIAGAYGELFF
DNA: TGCGCCAGCAGCCAAGTGGGGATAGCGGGAGCCTACGGGGAGCTGTTTTTT
size: .
J: TRBJ2-2
D: TRBD2
V: TRBV4-3

CDR3: CATSGAGGGIEQFF
DNA: TGTGCCACCTCTGGTGCGGGGGGCGGAATTGAGCAGTTCTTC
size: few
J: TRBJ2-1
D: TRBD2
V: TRBV6-6

CDR3: CASSLRWGGPAFYEQYF
DNA: TGTGCCAGCAGCTTGCGGTGGGGCGGGCCCGCATTCTACGAGCAGTACTTC
size: .
J: TRBJ2-7
D: .
V: TRBV5-5

CDR3: CASSVAGGINEQFF
DNA: TGTGCCAGCAGCGTAGCAGGGGGGATCAATGAGCAGTTCTTC
size: .
J: TRBJ2-1
D: .
V: TRBV9

CDR3: CAISERGDSPNTQYF
DNA: TGTGCCATCAGTGAGCGGGGCGACAGCCCGAATACGCAGTATTTT
size: .
J: TRBJ2-3
D: .
V: TRBV10-3

CDR3: CASSLLTYEQFF
DNA: TGTGCCAGCAGCTTACTTACTTATGAGCAGTTCTTC
size: .
J: TRBJ2-1
D: .
V: TRBV7-2

CDR3: CASSERVRGAGNTIYF
DNA: TGTGCCAGCAGTGAAAGGGTCAGGGGCGCCGGAAACACCATATATTTT
size: .
J: TRBJ1-3
D: .
V: TRBV6-1

CDR3: CASSYSTGWGYEQYF
DNA: TGTGCCAGCAGTTACTCGACAGGGTGGGGTTACGAGCAGTACTTC
size: .
J: TRBJ2-7
D: TRBD1
V: TRBV6-6

CDR3: CATSRDYPGLAGMDTGELFF
DNA: TGTGCCACCAGCAGAGATTATCCAGGACTAGCGGGGATGGACACCGGGGAGCTGTTTTTT
size: .
J: TRBJ2-2
D: TRBD2
V: TRBV15

CDR3: CAIGASGGMNTGELFF
DNA: TGTGCCATCGGGGCCAGCGGGGGGATGAACACCGGGGAGCTGTTTTTT
size: few
J: TRBJ2-2
D: TRBD2
V: TRBV10-3

CDR3: CASRPGPSLYQETQYF
DNA: TGTGCCAGCAGGCCGGGCCCTTCACTCTACCAAGAGACCCAGTACTTC
size: .
J: TRBJ2-5
D: .
V: TRBV2

CDR3: CASSWRRGPTYNEQFF
DNA: TGTGCCAGCAGCTGGAGGCGGGGGCCTACTTACAATGAGCAGTTCTTC
size: .
J: TRBJ2-1
D: .
V: TRBV28

CDR3: CASSKDIFRGEQYF
DNA: TGTGCCAGCAGCAAGGACATTTTCCGGGGCGAGCAGTACTTC
size: .
J: TRBJ2-7
D: .
V: TRBV7-2

CDR3: CASKRDTVLSGELFF
DNA: TGTGCCAGCAAACGGGACACTGTCTTGAGCGGGGAGCTGTTTTTT
size: .
J: TRBJ2-2
D: .
V: TRBV2

CDR3: CASSYISSYEQYF
DNA: TGCGCCAGCAGCTACATTAGCTCCTACGAGCAGTACTTC
size: .
J: TRBJ2-7
D: .
V: TRBV5-1

CDR3: CATPIGQGVPDTQYF
DNA: TGTGCCACCCCTATCGGACAGGGGGTCCCAGATACGCAGTATTTT
size: .
J: TRBJ2-3
D: TRBD1
V: TRBV6-5